The next 22 T cell receptor beta chains were all read from a single sample in a study of blood T cell repertoires in COVID-19. The table came from immunoSEQ multiplex PCR; TCRdb's copy has only in-frame clones and leaves some out. This sample has about 370,000 clones; roughly 90% occur once, and the top ten carry 3%. Sequenced input: peripheral blood. Receptors were obtained from a woman aged 25 to 39 with COVID-19, enrolled during active disease.

The chain recombines TRBV24-1 with TRBJ2-3, with TRBD2 identical over 8 bases. The junction had 6 bases not matched to a gene; V was cut back by 1 base and J by 4 bases. The CDR3 is 16 residues long. Germline values: CDR1 KGHDR, CDR2 SFDVKD. The CDR3: CATSDLAGVGADTQYF. The CDR3 nucleotides are TGTGCCACCAGTGATTTAGCGGGGGTTGGCGCAGATACGCAGTATTTT.

CDR3 nucleotide sequence: TGTGCCAGCAGTCCCCAGACAGGGTCTGGCTACACCTTC. As protein: CASSPQTGSGYTF. The rearrangement joins TRBV12-3 or TRBV12-4 to TRBJ1-2, with 7 nucleotides matching TRBD1. There are 13 residues in the CDR3. Trimming at V came to 5 bases and at J to 7 bases, leaving 7 bases not matched to a gene.

The chain joins TRBV27 to TRBJ2-7, with 8 bases identical to TRBD1. The CDR3 loop spans 15 amino acids. The J segment lost 1 base and the V segment lost 4 bases, leaving 6 bases of the junction unmatched. CDR1 and CDR2 from the germline V gene are MNHEY and SMNVEV (reference sequence). CDR3 region: CASSSRGTGSYEQYF. The CDR3 DNA reads TGTGCCAGCAGTTCTCGGGGGACAGGTTCCTACGAGCAGTACTTC.

This rearrangement joins TRBV7-9 to TRBJ1-1; D may be TRBD1 (5 bases). Germline V gene data show CDR1 as SEHNR and CDR2 as FQNEAQ (reference sequence). CDR3 length equals 16 residues. The ends were cut back, 4 bases at V and 0 bases at J, with 15 bases in the middle. The CDR3 DNA sequence: TGTGCCAGCAGCTCACCCCCCACGACAGTGAACACTGAAGCTTTCTTT. Encoded protein: CASSSPPTTVNTEAFF.

This chain joins TRBV15 and TRBJ1-2; no definite D call. Looked up from germline, CDR1 is LNHNV and CDR2 is YYDKDF (reference sequence). V was trimmed by 2 bases and J by 6 bases, leaving 16 bases between them. This CDR3 has 15 amino acids. CDR3 sequence (DNA): TGTGCCACCAGCAGAAGCGTTAGCGGGCCCGATGGCTACACCTTC. Its protein is CATSRSVSGPDGYTF.

This chain joins TRBV4-1 and TRBJ1-1; D is uncertain. V lost 1 base to trimming and J lost 1 base, with 16 bases between them. There are 17 residues in the CDR3. Germline loops: CDR1 MGHRA, CDR2 YSYEKL. The CDR3 reads CASSQVGLFRGNTEAFF. The DNA for the CDR3 is TGCGCCAGCAGCCAAGTTGGTCTCTTCCGGGGGAACACTGAAGCTTTCTTT.

This chain joins TRBV28 and TRBJ1-2; tentative D call: TRBD1 (5 bases). There are 14 residues in the CDR3. Per the germline V gene, CDR1 is MDHEN and CDR2 is SYDVKM. Trimming left V 7 bases short and J 5 bases short, with 17 bases between. The CDR3 DNA reads TGTGCCAGCACCCCCCCGGCAGGGAGGTATGGCTACACCTTC. It is translated as CASTPPAGRYGYTF.

This clone occurred once. CDR3 DNA sequence: TGTGCTAGTGGTTTCCTTAACAGGGAAAGGAGCAATCAGCCCCAGCATTTT. It encodes CASGFLNRERSNQPQHF. The chain is built from TRBV12-5 and TRBJ1-5; D may be TRBD1 (6 bases). The CDR3 sequence is 17 residues long. The germline gives CDR1 LGHNT, CDR2 FRNRAP. With 3 bases removed from V and 1 base from J, the gap between germline ends came to 16 bases.

The chain employs TRBV3-1 (or the pseudogene TRBV3-2) and TRBJ2-7; D perhaps matches TRBD2 (5 bases). The length of the CDR3 is 13 residues. The V gene lost 4 bases and the J gene lost 7 bases, with 14 bases spanning the gap. CDR1 is LGHDT, CDR2 YNNKEL, per germline (reference sequence). CDR3 sequence: CASSPEREKEQYV. For the CDR3, the DNA is TGTGCCAGCAGCCCTGAGAGGGAGAAGGAGCAGTACGTC.

The V call is TRBV7-2, the J call TRBJ2-3; weak D call: TRBD2 (6 bases). The CDR3 has 15 amino acids. V was cut by 4 bases and J by 2 bases, with 13 bases left in between. Per the germline V gene, CDR1 is SGHTA and CDR2 is FQGNSA. The CDR3 here is CASSSLATSTDTQYF. The CDR3 DNA follows: TGTGCCAGCAGCTCCCTAGCGACCTCCACAGATACGCAGTATTTT.

The genes are TRBV5-6 and TRBJ2-7; tentatively, D is TRBD2 (6 bases). Germline loops: CDR1 SGHDT, CDR2 YYEEEE. This CDR3 comprises 15 residues. The V end lost 2 bases, the J end lost 4 bases, and 16 bases lay between the germline ends. CDR3 region: CASSLPGLAPYEQYV. CDR3 DNA: TGTGCCAGCAGCTTACCGGGACTTGCACCTTACGAGCAGTACGTC.

This chain uses TRBV7-9 with TRBJ2-5; the match to TRBD2 covers 14 bases. The ends lost 7 bases at V and 1 base at J; junction bases unmatched: 8. The CDR3 covers 17 residues. Germline CDR1 SEHNR, CDR2 FQNEAQ (reference sequence). CDR3: CASTPGLAGVRQETQYF. CDR3 nucleotides: TGTGCCAGCACCCCGGGACTAGCGGGAGTTCGCCAAGAGACCCAGTACTTC.

This clone was found once. V usage is TRBV6-5 and J usage is TRBJ2-3; 10 bases are shared with TRBD1. The V segment lost 6 bases and the J segment 3 bases; nucleotides outside the gene matches: 6. CDR3 length equals 15 residues. From germline, CDR1 is MNHEY and CDR2 SVGAGI. The CDR3 sequence: CASSTGTGETDTQYF. CDR3 in DNA: TGTGCCAGCAGCACCGGGACAGGGGAAACAGATACGCAGTATTTT.

The J gene is TRBJ1-4, the V gene TRBV5-1, with a weak D call TRBD1 (5 bases). From germline, CDR1 is SGHRS and CDR2 YFSETQ. Deletions cut 7 bases from V and 1 base from J, with 8 bases between. This CDR3 is built from 13 residues. The CDR3: CASRRGTNEKLFF. The DNA of the CDR3 is TGCGCCAGCCGGAGGGGAACTAATGAAAAACTGTTTTTT.

V is TRBV2 and J is TRBJ2-4; possible D gene TRBD2, 6 bases. The V end was cut by 8 bases, the J end by 0 bases, with 11 bases between. The germline gives CDR1 SNHLY, CDR2 FYNNEI. This CDR3 has 14 residues. CDR3 nucleotides: TGTGCCAGCCTCGGCGGGATAGCCAAAAACATTCAGTACTTC. Translating it yields CASLGGIAKNIQYF. Looking up the rest from reference TRBV2 and TRBJ2-4 gives the full variable domain: EPEVTQTPSHQVTQMGQEVILRCVPISNHLYFYWYRQILGQKVEFLVSFYNNEISEKSEIFDDQFSVERPDGSNFTLKIRSTKLEDSAMYFCASLGGIAKNIQYFGAGTRLSVL.

The chain joins TRBV5-8 to TRBJ2-3; maybe TRBD1 (5 bases). The CDR3 contains 15 residues. V was clipped by 2 bases and J by 0 bases, with 10 bases between them. Looked up from germline, CDR1 is SGHTS and CDR2 is YDEGEE. In nucleotides, the CDR3 is TGTGCCAGCAGCTTAGGACATGCTAGCACAGATACGCAGTATTTT. Residues: CASSLGHASTDTQYF.

The rearrangement uses TRBV7-2 and TRBJ2-2; D gene uncertain. This CDR3 has 13 amino acids. V shed 4 bases and J shed 2 bases, with 5 bases lying between them. In germline, CDR1 is SGHTA, CDR2 FQGNSA. CDR3 protein: CASSSPNTGELFF. The CDR3 region has the DNA TGTGCCAGCAGCTCCCCAAACACCGGGGAGCTGTTTTTT.

This clone was detected a few times. This chain connects TRBV7-2 to TRBJ2-1; 7 bases are shared with TRBD1. The V segment lost 3 bases and the J segment 10 bases; nucleotides outside the gene matches: 6. This CDR3 is 13 amino acids long. CDR1 and CDR2 from the germline V gene are SGHTA and FQGNSA. This CDR3 reads CASSLTGLEEQFF. The CDR3 DNA reads TGTGCCAGCAGCTTGACAGGGCTGGAGGAGCAGTTCTTC.

A word on this clone: The sample holds other DNA sequences that translate to the same CDR3. The J gene is TRBJ1-3, the V gene TRBV9; a weak D match, TRBD1 (6 bases). The CDR3 runs to 15 residues. V was cut by 2 bases and J by 4 bases, with 13 bases left in between. CDR1 and CDR2 from the germline V gene are SGDLS and YYNGEE. CDR3 in amino acids: CASSVGQGSGNTIYF. The CDR3 DNA reads TGTGCCAGCAGCGTTGGGCAGGGGTCCGGAAACACCATATATTTT.

The chain couples TRBV7-8 to TRBJ1-2, with 7 bases fitting TRBD1. V lost 1 base and J lost 1; bases outside the gene matches: 3. CDR3 length: 15 amino acids. Per germline, CDR1 SGHVS and CDR2 FQNEAQ. CDR3 sequence: CASSLETGSNYGYTF. The CDR3 DNA reads TGTGCCAGCAGCTTAGAGACAGGGAGTAACTATGGCTACACCTTC.

The V call is TRBV10-3, the J call TRBJ1-4; 7 bases fit TRBD1. The J segment lost 2 bases and the V segment lost 0 bases, leaving 3 bases of the junction unmatched. Per germline, CDR1 ENHRY and CDR2 SYGVKD. The CDR3 contains 16 residues. CDR3 loop: CAISESLGGTNEKLFF. CDR3 DNA: TGTGCCATCAGTGAGTCCCTAGGGGGCACTAATGAAAAACTGTTTTTT.

The CDR3 region is CASSLLRLEDTQYF. The CDR3 DNA sequence: TGCGCCAGCAGCTTGTTGCGGTTGGAAGATACGCAGTATTTT. This chain joins TRBV5-1 and TRBJ2-3; D unresolved. The ends were cut back, 1 base at V and 5 bases at J, with 11 bases in the middle. This CDR3 has 14 amino acids. In germline, CDR1 is SGHRS, CDR2 YFSETQ.